The rows below give T cell receptor beta chains drawn from one sample of a study of shared clonotypes between healthy human individuals. Repertoires were generated with immunoSEQ multiplex PCR, while TCRdb's copy carries only in-frame clones and drops some. The sample comprises over a million clones, roughly 75% of which are singletons, and about 1.5% rests with the top ten. The sequenced material came from memory CD4+ T cells sorted from blood. The receptors were gathered from a man aged 18 to 29 in good health. Both conserved end residues are part of each CDR3. The order of the fields is J gene, clone size, D gene, V gene, CDR3 DNA, CDR3 protein. D genes are given only for firm matches. Expanded clones are given a class, and other clones once, few, many or no size at all.

TRBJ2-7	-	-	TRBV15	TGTGCCACCAGCAGAGATCCCGGAAGCTCCTACGAGCAGTACTTC	CATSRDPGSSYEQYF
TRBJ2-7	few	TRBD2	TRBV5-1	TGCGCCAGCAGCTTAGGCGGGAGGAGTCTGGAGCAGTACTTC	CASSLGGRSLEQYF
TRBJ2-5	-	TRBD2	TRBV15	TGTGCCACCAGCCTACGGAGTAGCGGGTACCAAGAGACCCAGTACTTC	CATSLRSSGYQETQYF
TRBJ1-6	-	-	TRBV28	TGTGCCAGCAGTCCCCCTGACGGGGATAATTCACCCCTCCACTTT	CASSPPDGDNSPLHF
TRBJ2-3	-	TRBD1	TRBV12-5	TGTGCTAGTGGTTTGGAGACAGGGGGCAGGGATACGCAGTATTTT	CASGLETGGRDTQYF
TRBJ1-3	-	-	TRBV28	TGTGCCAGCGTTCCCCTTGGGCAGGGGTCAGCAGGAAACACCATATATTTT	CASVPLGQGSAGNTIYF
TRBJ2-5	-	TRBD1	TRBV7-6	TGTGCCAGCGGGCAGGGGGCGAGGGAGACCCAGTACTTC	CASGQGARETQYF
TRBJ1-5	-	TRBD1	TRBV6-1	TGTGCCAGCAGTGATCCCGGGACAGGGAACCTAGGCGGGCGTCAGCCCCAGCATTTT	CASSDPGTGNLGGRQPQHF
TRBJ1-1	-	-	TRBV5-1	TGCGCCAGCAGCCCCGAAAGAGGCACTGAAGCTTTCTTT	CASSPERGTEAFF
TRBJ2-7	-	-	TRBV10-3	TGTGCCATCAGTGCTCGGGAGCTCCTCGCCTACGAGCAGTACTTC	CAISARELLAYEQYF